This T cell receptor beta chain was sequenced in a study of OX40 agonist ivuxolimab in advanced cancers. Overall study findings and caveats: Dosing at 0.1 to 3.0 mg/kg was accompanied by clonal expansion of CD4+ and CD8+ blood T cells by week 6.

TCRdb keeps only in-frame clones here, not all; method: immunoSEQ multiplex PCR. Here the sample spans 55,000 to 70,000 clones, about 84% being singletons. The germline CDR1 and CDR2 sequences are LNHDA and SQIVND (reference sequence). The ends were cut back, 5 bases at V and 0 bases at J, with 11 bases in the middle. This CDR3 region has 15 residues. Regarding this clone: No antigen is known for it.

This chain uses TRBV19 with TRBJ1-5; TRBD1 is a possible D gene (6 bases). This TCR derives from an adult with an advanced solid tumor such as melanoma, head and neck, liver or kidney cancer. The material sequenced was CD4+ or CD8+ T cells sorted from blood, taken in a trial of the OX40 agonist ivuxolimab. CDR3 residues: CASSPRGHSNQPQHF. CDR3 nucleotides: TGTGCCAGTAGTCCCCGGGGACATAGCAATCAGCCCCAGCATTTT. The complete variable domain, with remaining parts taken from reference TRBV19 and TRBJ1-5, reads DGGITQSPKYLFRKEGQNVTLSCEQNLNHDAMYWYRQDPGQGLRLIYYSQIVNDFQKGDIAEGYSVSREKKESFPLTVTSAQKNPTAFYLCASSPRGHSNQPQHFGDGTRLSIL.